Shown below are 22 T cell receptor beta chains from a single sample sequenced in a study of PD-1 blockade in classical Hodgkin lymphoma. Time point here: cycle 4 day 1 (C4D1), after six to seven weeks of nivolumab. Every patient relapsed after autologous stem cell transplantation, and brentuximab vedotin exposure varied. Generated by immunoSEQ multiplex PCR, the TCRdb table keeps only in-frame clones and is missing some. The sample contains 20,000 or so clones, around 80% of which appear only once. This specimen was peripheral blood mononuclear cells (PBMCs), taken before the fourth cycle of nivolumab. The receptors shown here come from a human donor with classical Hodgkin lymphoma.

The genes are TRBV5-6 and TRBJ2-2, with D unresolved. The germline V gene encodes CDR1 SGHDT and CDR2 YYEEEE. The V end lost 3 bases, the J end lost 8 bases, and 5 bases lay between the germline ends. The CDR3 length is 11 residues. The CDR3 region is CASSSLGELFF. CDR3 DNA sequence: TGTGCCAGCAGCTCTTTGGGGGAGCTGTTTTTT.

V usage is TRBV28 and J usage is TRBJ2-2, with D hard to call. Germline V gene lookup returns CDR1 MDHEN and CDR2 SYDVKM. The V gene lost 6 bases and the J gene lost 6 bases, with 14 bases spanning the gap. The CDR3 covers 14 residues. The CDR3 here is CASRPPRVAGELFF. The CDR3, as DNA: TGTGCCAGCAGGCCTCCCCGGGTCGCCGGGGAGCTGTTTTTT.

In this sample, this clone turned up a few times. This chain joins TRBV11-2 and TRBJ2-1, with 8 bases aligning to TRBD2. This CDR3 has 16 amino acids. Germline values: CDR1 SGHAT, CDR2 FQNNGV. The V and J ends lost 3 bases and 4 bases, in that order; junction bases with no gene match: 8. The CDR3 region has the DNA TGTGCCAGCAGCTTTTCGACTAGCGTAGGGTACAATGAGCAGTTCTTC. It yields the protein CASSFSTSVGYNEQFF.

The chain carries TRBV13 and TRBJ2-4; 7 nucleotides align to TRBD2. This CDR3 comprises 15 residues. V lost 2 bases and J lost 6; bases outside the gene matches: 7. CDR1 and CDR2 (germline): PRHDT, FYEKMQ (reference sequence). CDR3 in DNA: TGTGCCAGCAGCTTAAGGCGGGAGAGGGGAAACATTCAGTACTTC. This translates into CASSLRRERGNIQYF.

By share, this clone counts as medium-sized (0.01 to 0.1%). The sample carries other DNA sequences with the same CDR3. This chain links TRBV19 with TRBJ1-1; no reliable D call. The CDR3 spans 13 residues. V lost 3 bases and J lost 1, with 6 bases in between. CDR1 is LNHDA and CDR2 is SQIVND in the germline V gene (reference sequence). CDR3 sequence (DNA): TGTGCCAGTAGTATCACTGCGAACACTGAAGCTTTCTTT. Translation gives CASSITANTEAFF.

This clone is a singleton in its sample. This sequence joins TRBV12-1 and TRBJ1-2; the D call in the table, TRBD1, was not verified against the DNA. TRBV12-1 is tagged as a pseudogene. This CDR3 has 15 residues. The CDR3 is CASSVDSHRWIGYTF. For the CDR3, the DNA is TGTGCCAGCAGCGTTGACAGCCACCGATGGATTGGCTACACCTTC.

V and J are TRBV21-1 and TRBJ2-3; TRBD2, the table's D call, was not compared with the DNA. TRBV21-1 is reported as a pseudogene. The CDR3 runs to 17 residues. CDR3 in amino acids: CASSVTGIRGPGDTQYF. CDR3 coding DNA: TGTGCCAGCAGCGTGACCGGGATCCGGGGTCCGGGAGATACGCAGTATTTT.

The V call is TRBV2, the J call TRBJ2-1, with 7 bases aligning to TRBD2. The CDR3 totals 15 residues. The V segment lost 3 bases and the J segment 1 base; nucleotides outside the gene matches: 3. Germline loops: CDR1 SNHLY, CDR2 FYNNEI. The CDR3 loop reads CASSDSGGSYNEQFF. CDR3 DNA sequence: TGTGCCAGCAGTGATTCCGGGGGGTCCTACAATGAGCAGTTCTTC.

The chain employs TRBV7-9 and TRBJ1-2, with TRBD1 matching over 11 bases. CDR3 length: 17 residues. V trimming: 4 bases; J trimming: 5 bases; junction bases outside the gene matches: 12. Germline V gene lookup returns CDR1 SEHNR and CDR2 FQNEAQ (reference sequence). The CDR3 region has the DNA TGTGCCAGCAGCTACCCGGGGACAGGGGGGCTCCGGTATGGCTACACCTTC. It encodes CASSYPGTGGLRYGYTF.

The rearrangement joins TRBV29-1 to TRBJ1-1, with 7 nucleotides matching TRBD1. With 6 bases clipped from V and 5 bases from J, the junction kept 6 bases outside the gene matches. This CDR3 is built from 12 residues. The germline gives CDR1 SQVTM, CDR2 ANQGSEA. The chain's CDR3 is CSVDREVTEAFF. DNA of the CDR3: TGCAGCGTCGACAGGGAAGTAACTGAAGCTTTCTTT.

The gene calls are TRBV14 and TRBJ2-7; weak D call: TRBD1 (5 bases). Germline V gives CDR1 SGHDN, CDR2 FVKESK. V lost 2 bases and J lost 0, with 17 bases in between. CDR3 length equals 17 residues. Here the CDR3 reads CASSQSGRTKSSYEQYF. The CDR3 DNA follows: TGTGCCAGCAGCCAAAGTGGGCGGACAAAGAGCTCCTACGAGCAGTACTTC.

CDR3 region: CASSARLNTEAFF. The CDR3 region has the DNA TGTGCCAGCAGCGCGAGGCTAAACACTGAAGCTTTCTTT. This chain links TRBV7-2 with TRBJ1-1, with no clear D. CDR1 is SGHTA, CDR2 FQGNSA, per germline. The germline V and J ends were trimmed by 5 bases and 2 bases, with 9 bases remaining between them. The CDR3 has 13 amino acids. Full variable domain (rest looked up from reference TRBV7-2 and TRBJ1-1): GAGVSQSPSNKVTEKGKDVELRCDPISGHTALYWYRQSLGQGLEFLIYFQGNSAPDKSGLPSDRFSAERTGGSVSTLTIQRTQQEDSAVYLCASSARLNTEAFFGQGTRLTVV.

The DNA for the CDR3 is TGTGCCAGCAGCCAAGGACAGGGGGCGAATCAGCCCCAGCATTTT. As protein: CASSQGQGANQPQHF. This rearrangement joins TRBV14 to TRBJ1-5; TRBD1 aligns across 10 bases. This CDR3 has 15 residues. The germline gives CDR1 SGHDN, CDR2 FVKESK. V trimming: 1 base; J trimming: 4 bases; junction bases outside the gene matches: 1.

A few counts support this clone. The genes are TRBV19 and TRBJ1-6, with 12 bases matching TRBD1. The CDR3 is 15 amino acids. V shed 4 bases and J 9 bases; nucleotides not matched to a gene: 4. Per germline, CDR1 LNHDA and CDR2 SQIVND (reference sequence). DNA of the CDR3: TGTGCCAGTAGTAAACCGGGACAGGGGGCTTCACCCCTCCACTTT. Protein: CASSKPGQGASPLHF.

The genes are TRBV10-3 and TRBJ2-5; 11 nucleotides match TRBD1. Germline values: CDR1 ENHRY, CDR2 SYGVKD. This CDR3 region has 14 residues. J gave up 7 bases and V 4 bases, and 5 bases lay outside the gene matches. The chain's CDR3 is CAISGTGGLGTQYF. CDR3 bases: TGTGCCATCAGTGGGACAGGGGGCCTGGGGACCCAGTACTTC.

V is TRBV28 and J is TRBJ1-1, with 10 bases fitting TRBD1. This CDR3 comprises 14 residues. Germline lookup yields CDR1 MDHEN and CDR2 SYDVKM. Trimming cost V 5 bases and J 5 bases; bases outside gene matches: 5. The CDR3 loop reads CASSDRGRKTEAFF. DNA of the CDR3: TGTGCCAGCAGTGACAGGGGGCGGAAGACTGAAGCTTTCTTT.

This clone has a handful of counts. The chain combines TRBV4-2 with TRBJ2-3, with a possible D match to TRBD2 (6 bases). Germline V gene data show CDR1 as LGHNA and CDR2 as YNFKEQ. The V gene lost 0 bases and the J gene lost 4 bases, with 11 bases spanning the gap. There are 15 residues in the CDR3. This chain's CDR3 is CASSQERRGADTQYF. The CDR3 DNA is TGTGCCAGCAGCCAAGAGCGGAGGGGCGCAGATACGCAGTATTTT.

The V gene is TRBV10-1, the J gene TRBJ2-3, with D perhaps TRBD2 (5 bases). The CDR3 length is 15 residues. Germline V gene sequence: CDR1 WNHNN, CDR2 SYGVQD (reference sequence). V lost 3 bases, J lost 4 bases, and 14 bases lay in between. CDR3 nucleotide sequence: TGCGCCAGCAGTGATCCGAGGGAGCCCCCAGATACGCAGTATTTT. Protein product: CASSDPREPPDTQYF.

This chain uses TRBV5-1 with TRBJ2-5; 9 bases are shared with TRBD1. TRBJ2-7 matches the DNA end more closely, so the J call is doubtful. Per the germline V gene, CDR1 is SGHRS and CDR2 is YFSETQ. The CDR3 extends over 14 amino acids. The CDR3 nucleotides read TGCGCCAGCAGCCCAACAGGGGGCCTAAACGAGCAGTACTTC. The encoded protein is CASSPTGGLNEQYF.

The chain combines TRBV9 with TRBJ2-5, with TRBD1 matching 7 bases. J gave up 7 bases and V 0 bases, and 9 bases lay outside the gene matches. The length of the CDR3 is 15 residues. Germline loops: CDR1 SGDLS, CDR2 YYNGEE. The CDR3 DNA reads as TGTGCCAGCAGCGTAGGGGACAGTCCCTCAGGGACCCAGTACTTC. Its protein product is CASSVGDSPSGTQYF.

The V and J genes are TRBV30 and TRBJ1-5, with D uncertain. CDR3 length equals 14 residues. Per the germline V gene, CDR1 is GTSNPN and CDR2 is SVGIG (reference sequence). With 0 bases removed from V and 6 bases from J, the gap between germline ends came to 12 bases. CDR3 protein: CAWSVSGPGQPQHF. CDR3 DNA: TGTGCCTGGAGTGTAAGTGGTCCGGGTCAGCCCCAGCATTTT. Complete variable domain (other parts from reference TRBV30 and TRBJ1-5): SQTIHQWPATLVQPVGSPLSLECTVEGTSNPNLYWYRQAAGRGLQLLFYSVGIGQISSEVPQNLSASRPQDRQFILSSKKLLLSDSGFYLCAWSVSGPGQPQHFGDGTRLSIL.

The chain is built from TRBV7-2 and TRBJ1-6, with 7 positions matching TRBD1. The length of the CDR3 is 15 residues. The germline V gene encodes CDR1 SGHTA and CDR2 FQGNSA. Germline trimming cut 4 bases from V and 6 bases from J; bases unmatched to any gene: 6. The CDR3 sequence is CASSSYRGGNSPLHF. For the CDR3, the DNA is TGTGCCAGCAGCTCCTACAGGGGAGGTAATTCACCCCTCCACTTT. The full variable domain, in which reference TRBV7-2 and TRBJ1-6 provide the parts outside the CDR3, is GAGVSQSPSNKVTEKGKDVELRCDPISGHTALYWYRQSLGQGLEFLIYFQGNSAPDKSGLPSDRFSAERTGGSVSTLTIQRTQQEDSAVYLCASSSYRGGNSPLHFGNGTRLTVT.